Each of the 21 T cell receptor beta chains below was sequenced from the same sample in a study of CD8 T cells in Susac syndrome. Reverse transcription of about 0.5 to 1 ug RNA used random hexamers. MiXCR, run by TCRdb on the immunoSEQ multiplex PCR reads, gives a single entry per CDR3 protein. The repertoire consists of fewer than 300,000 distinct CDR3 sequences, with about 88% occurring once and the leading ten covering 0.095% to 0.14%. Sample: CD8+ T cells from PBMCs. These receptors came from a human donor with multiple sclerosis.

The chain links TRBV28 to TRBJ2-7; 7 bases match TRBD1. V was pared by 5 bases and J by 3 bases, with 13 bases of the junction left unmatched. This CDR3 has 16 amino acids. Germline CDR1 is MDHEN and CDR2 is SYDVKM. This chain's CDR3 is CASSEFGQVPFYEQYF. The CDR3 region has the DNA TGTGCCAGCAGTGAGTTCGGACAGGTTCCTTTCTACGAGCAGTACTTC.

The rearrangement links TRBV9 to TRBJ1-2; 7 nucleotides line up with TRBD1. Germline V gene data show CDR1 as SGDLS and CDR2 as YYNGEE. Trimming at V came to 1 base and at J to 0 bases, leaving 3 bases not matched to a gene. The CDR3 contains 15 residues. This chain's CDR3 is CASSVRDRTNYGYTF. Here the CDR3 DNA reads TGTGCCAGCAGCGTAAGGGACAGAACTAACTATGGCTACACCTTC.

The gene calls are TRBV6-1 and TRBJ2-3; 9 bases match TRBD2. The CDR3 has 15 amino acids. Unmatched junction bases numbered 8, after V lost 3 bases and J lost 7 bases. CDR1 is MNHNS and CDR2 is SASEGT in the germline V gene. Here the CDR3 DNA reads TGTGCCAGCAGTGAGGAAATAGCGGGAGTAAATACGCAGTATTTT. Its protein product is CASSEEIAGVNTQYF.

This chain uses TRBV5-1 with TRBJ2-3; 7 bases are a match to TRBD1. The CDR3 has 17 amino acids. V trimming: 5 bases; J trimming: 2 bases; junction bases outside the gene matches: 14. Per germline, CDR1 SGHRS and CDR2 YFSETQ. The CDR3 DNA sequence: TGCGCCAGCAGGGAAGCTTCAAGGGGGCGGTTCACAGATACGCAGTATTTT. Translated: CASREASRGRFTDTQYF.

The chain is built from TRBV2 and TRBJ1-6; D call uncertain. The CDR3 runs to 16 residues. Germline-derived CDR1 and CDR2 are SNHLY and FYNNEI. V lost 6 bases to trimming and J lost 0 bases, with 12 bases between them. Here the CDR3 DNA reads TGTGCCAGCAGGGGCCTAGGGAGCTCCTATAATTCACCCCTCCACTTT. Residues: CASRGLGSSYNSPLHF.

This clonotype was seen a handful of times. The rearrangement links TRBV4-1 to TRBJ2-7, with 7 bases fitting TRBD1. This CDR3 is built from 15 residues. With V trimmed by 4 bases and J by 2 bases, 8 bases remained unmatched. Germline assignment: CDR1 MGHRA and CDR2 YSYEKL. The CDR3 DNA reads as TGCGCCAGCAGCCCGGGACAGCTATCCGCCTACGAGCAGTACTTC. As protein: CASSPGQLSAYEQYF.

This sequence joins TRBV10-3 and TRBJ2-5; D is uncertain. The CDR3 runs 12 residues. V was cut by 2 bases and J by 5 bases, with 6 bases left in between. Per the germline V gene, CDR1 is ENHRY and CDR2 is SYGVKD. The CDR3: CAISETWETQYF. The CDR3 DNA sequence: TGTGCCATCAGTGAGACCTGGGAGACCCAGTACTTC.

In this sample, this clonotype turned up once. In DNA form, the CDR3 reads TGCAGCGTGAGCGGGGGGGCTTCCTACAATGAGCAGTTCTTC. It codes for CSVSGGASYNEQFF. The rearrangement joins TRBV29-1 to TRBJ2-1; 10 nucleotides agree with TRBD2. Germline CDR1 reads SQVTM; CDR2 reads ANQGSEA. Unmatched junction bases numbered 3, after V lost 6 bases and J lost 1 base. The CDR3 extends over 14 amino acids.

This clonotype was observed a single time. A read error may produce the germline difference seen at one junction end. The chain joins TRBV7-7 to TRBJ2-3, with D possibly matching TRBD2 (5 bases). This CDR3 has 20 amino acids. Per germline, CDR1 SSHAT and CDR2 FNYEAQ (reference sequence). The DNA of the CDR3 is TGTGCTAGCAGCCCCTATCCATCGACGGGAAGGAGCGCTAGCACAGATACGCAGTATTTT. Encoded protein: CASSPYPSTGRSASTDTQYF.

The chain is built from TRBV28 and TRBJ1-1; no clear D. V was shortened by 0 bases and J by 0 bases, with 14 bases between the two germline ends. The CDR3 spans 17 residues. The germline gives CDR1 MDHEN, CDR2 SYDVKM. CDR3: CASSLCPQYPMNTEAFF. CDR3 DNA sequence: TGTGCCAGCAGTTTATGTCCACAGTACCCCATGAACACTGAAGCTTTCTTT.

Note on this clonotype: The junction does not match germline at one end; this may be a read error. The gene calls are TRBV7-7 and TRBJ2-6; weak D call: TRBD2 (5 bases). From germline, CDR1 is SSHAT and CDR2 FNYEAQ (reference sequence). The CDR3 is 15 amino acids. Here the CDR3 DNA reads TGTGCTAGCAGCTTAGGGCGGGCTGGGGCCAACGTCCTGACTTTC. Amino acid sequence: CASSLGRAGANVLTF.

The chain links TRBV27 to TRBJ1-4; maybe TRBD1 (5 bases). The germline V and J ends were trimmed by 6 bases and 7 bases, with 18 bases remaining between them. This CDR3 region has 15 residues. CDR1 and CDR2 from the germline V gene are MNHEY and SMNVEV (reference sequence). CDR3 sequence: CASSETRDSVEKLFF. CDR3 nucleotides: TGTGCCAGCAGCGAAACCCGGGACTCCGTTGAAAAACTGTTTTTT. Full variable domain (rest looked up from reference TRBV27 and TRBJ1-4): EAQVTQNPRYLITVTGKKLTVTCSQNMNHEYMSWYRQDPGLGLRQIYYSMNVEVTDKGDVPEGYKVSRKEKRNFPLILESPSPNQTSLYFCASSETRDSVEKLFFGSGTQLSVL.

The chain recombines TRBV4-1 with TRBJ2-3, with 9 bases lining up with TRBD2. V lost 4 bases and J lost 3; bases outside the gene matches: 5. Germline lookup yields CDR1 MGHRA and CDR2 YSYEKL. CDR3 length: 15 amino acids. The DNA for the CDR3 is TGCGCCAGCAGCCTACCTAGCGGGGTGACAGATACGCAGTATTTT. Protein sequence: CASSLPSGVTDTQYF.

This clonotype was observed a single time. The V gene is TRBV5-1, the J gene TRBJ2-1; D uncertain. V was pared by 6 bases and J by 5 bases, with 15 bases between. The CDR3 covers 14 residues. Looked up from germline, CDR1 is SGHRS and CDR2 is YFSETQ. The CDR3 DNA sequence: TGCGCCAGCACTTGGGGATCGTCCCACAATGAGCAGTTCTTC. This codes for CASTWGSSHNEQFF.

The chain couples TRBV13 to TRBJ2-1; 9 bases are shared with TRBD2. The germline V gene has CDR1 PRHDT and CDR2 FYEKMQ (reference sequence). The V segment lost 5 bases and the J segment 3 bases; nucleotides outside the gene matches: 5. This CDR3 has 15 amino acids. CDR3 nucleotides: TGTGCCAGCAGCATAGCGGGAGAGATCTACAATGAGCAGTTCTTC. This gives the protein CASSIAGEIYNEQFF.

This sequence joins TRBV27 and TRBJ2-1, with TRBD2 identical over 10 bases. Germline loops: CDR1 MNHEY, CDR2 SMNVEV (reference sequence). V shed 3 bases and J 2 bases; nucleotides not matched to a gene: 4. This CDR3 spans 16 amino acids. The chain's CDR3 is CASSLTSGPTYNEQFF. CDR3 coding DNA: TGTGCCAGCAGTTTGACTAGCGGGCCTACCTACAATGAGCAGTTCTTC.

The chain employs TRBV28 and TRBJ1-3; no firm D call. The CDR3 contains 14 residues. Deletions cut 5 bases from V and 1 base from J, with 9 bases between. From germline, CDR1 is MDHEN and CDR2 SYDVKM. The CDR3 loop reads CASSIRMSGNTIYF. CDR3 nucleotides: TGTGCCAGCAGTATACGAATGTCTGGAAACACCATATATTTT.

This chain links TRBV6-5 with TRBJ2-3; no definite D call. CDR3 length: 14 amino acids. Between the trimmed V and J ends, which lost 0 bases and 5 bases, there was a span of 9 bases. CDR1 is MNHEY, CDR2 SVGAGI, per germline. In nucleotides, the CDR3 is TGTGCCAGCAGTTACTCAGACTTTCTAGATACGCAGTATTTT. This codes for CASSYSDFLDTQYF.

The chain is built from TRBV29-1 and TRBJ2-7, with D hard to call. V was trimmed by 7 bases and J by 0 bases, leaving 13 bases between them. This CDR3 contains 13 residues. Germline CDR1 is SQVTM and CDR2 is ANQGSEA. CDR3 DNA: TGCAGCGCCCGGACGGCTAGCTCCTACGAGCAGTACTTC. Protein: CSARTASSYEQYF.

The rearrangement joins TRBV12-5 to TRBJ2-3; D gene ambiguous. Trimming cost V 5 bases and J 6 bases, with 18 bases left between them. The CDR3 spans 15 residues. The germline CDR1 and CDR2 sequences are LGHNT and FRNRAP. CDR3 residues: CASGPSNGSTDTQYF. The CDR3 nucleotides are TGTGCTAGTGGTCCATCAAATGGTAGTACGGATACGCAGTATTTT.

The rearrangement links TRBV7-9 to TRBJ2-7, with TRBD2 matching over 8 bases. CDR1 and CDR2 (germline): SEHNR, FQNEAQ (reference sequence). The CDR3 contains 14 residues. V shed 1 base and J 7 bases; nucleotides not matched to a gene: 6. For the CDR3, the DNA is TGTGCCAGCAGCTTAGACGGACCGGGAGGGGAGCAGTACTTC. It translates to CASSLDGPGGEQYF.